This T cell receptor (beta chain) was sequenced in a study of CD8 T cells in ankylosing spondylitis. Germline lookup yields CDR1 SQVTM and CDR2 ANQGSEA. The CDR3 totals 11 residues. V dropped 4 bases and J dropped 15 bases, with 16 bases sitting between them. The study, taken as a whole, reports: Reportedly, significant enrichment of disease-linked clones occurred in matched ankylosing spondylitis synovial fluid. Some of these motif variants have turned up before, in reports on reactive arthritis synovial fluid and blood. Ankylosing spondylitis blood appeared to carry a characteristic TCR beta motif of roughly eight highly homologous variants. The authors found the disease-linked clones to be CD8+ and relatively rare in peripheral blood.

The authors made TCR beta libraries by quantitative 5'-RACE with molecular barcodes. TCRdb itself ran the 5' RACE reads through MiXCR, one entry per CDR3 protein. The sample lists roughly 300,000 distinct CDR3 sequences, 7.5% to 9% occurring once. As regards this clonotype: Its antigen is undetermined.

This chain joins TRBV29-1 and TRBJ2-1, with D perhaps given as TRBD1 or TRBD2 (5 bases each). Sequenced sample: blood, either unsorted or a sorted T cell fraction (not recorded which). This clonotype was sampled from a male donor with ankylosing spondylitis. The CDR3 spells CSVVASLGLFF. The CDR3 bases are TGCAGCGTTGTAGCGTCCCTGGGGCTGTTCTTC.